This TCR beta chain was captured by sequencing in a study of T cell changes during pregnancy in multiple sclerosis. This CDR3 is built from 14 residues. CDR1 is SGHNT, CDR2 YYREEE, per germline (reference sequence). The junction had 3 bases not matched to a gene; V was cut back by 0 bases and J by 7 bases. Of note for this clone: The sample carries other DNA sequences with the same CDR3.

Data came from immunoSEQ multiplex PCR; TCRdb stores just in-frame clones and leaves some out. The sample consists of about 110,000 clones, about nine tenths of them appearing once. The source is a female donor with multiple sclerosis, enrolled in a pregnancy study. This chain connects TRBV5-4 to TRBJ2-1; 8 bases align to TRBD2. The sample here was peripheral blood, taken after pregnancy. The CDR3 sequence is CASSLAGGGNEQFF. In nucleotides, the CDR3 is TGTGCCAGCAGCTTGGCCGGGGGGGGAAATGAGCAGTTCTTC. Combining the CDR3 with reference TRBV5-4 and TRBJ2-1 gives the whole variable domain ETGVTQSPTHLIKTRGQQVTLRCSSQSGHNTVSWYQQALGQGPQFIFQYYREEENGRGNFPPRFSGLQFPNYSSELNVNALELDDSALYLCASSLAGGGNEQFFGPGTRLTVL.